The 30 T cell receptor beta chains below were found in one sample sequenced in a study of blood T cell repertoires in COVID-19. Generated by immunoSEQ multiplex PCR, the TCRdb table keeps only in-frame clones and is missing some. The table lists some 200,000 clones, approximately 80% of them singletons. Sequenced sample: peripheral blood. The receptors stem from a woman older than 75 with acute or convalescent COVID-19.

In its sample, this clone was seen a few times. Additional DNA sequences in this sample encode the identical CDR3. The J gene is TRBJ2-7, the V gene TRBV6-1; 9 bases are a match to TRBD1. There are 15 residues in the CDR3. V dropped 0 bases and J dropped 4; count of bases not matched to a gene: 4. CDR1 MNHNS and CDR2 SASEGT come from the germline V gene. CDR3 region: CASSEAGQGIYEQYF. CDR3 DNA sequence: TGTGCCAGCAGTGAAGCGGGACAGGGAATATACGAGCAGTACTTC.

The V gene is TRBV28, the J gene TRBJ1-2; the D gene is possibly TRBD1 (6 bases). V was trimmed by 5 bases and J by 2 bases, leaving 15 bases between them. The germline V gene encodes CDR1 MDHEN and CDR2 SYDVKM. This CDR3 contains 15 residues. CDR3 loop: CASSTILGANYGYTF. The CDR3 DNA sequence: TGTGCCAGCAGTACTATATTGGGGGCGAACTATGGCTACACCTTC.

The rearrangement links TRBV28 to TRBJ1-1; 12 nucleotides align to TRBD1. The length of the CDR3 is 15 residues. Per the germline V gene, CDR1 is MDHEN and CDR2 is SYDVKM. With 6 bases clipped from V and 4 bases from J, the junction kept 6 bases outside the gene matches. The CDR3: CASRIGTGGTTEAFF. Written as DNA, the CDR3 is TGTGCCAGCAGGATTGGGACAGGGGGCACCACTGAAGCTTTCTTT.

This rearrangement joins TRBV12-3 or TRBV12-4 to TRBJ2-7, with D possibly being TRBD2 (6 bases). V lost 3 bases to trimming and J lost 9 bases, with 15 bases between them. The CDR3 sequence is 13 residues long. The CDR3 nucleotides read TGTGCCAGCAGTTTTAGGAACCTCGGGGGGCAGTACTTC. Its translation: CASSFRNLGGQYF.

The genes are TRBV19 and TRBJ1-1, with a tentative D call TRBD1 (5 bases). The CDR3 is 13 amino acids. Trimming took off 4 bases at V and 1 base at J, with 7 bases between the two ends. Germline V gene sequence: CDR1 LNHDA, CDR2 SQIVND (reference sequence). CDR3 nucleotides: TGTGCCAGTAGTACAGACAGGAACACTGAAGCTTTCTTT. Amino acid sequence: CASSTDRNTEAFF.

There are a few counts of this clone. The chain is built from TRBV18 and TRBJ2-7; D perhaps matches TRBD2 (5 bases). V lost 4 bases, J lost 2 bases, and 12 bases lay in between. This CDR3 contains 14 residues. CDR1 is KGHSH, CDR2 LQKENI, per germline. CDR3 sequence: CASSRESLTYEQYF. DNA for the CDR3: TGTGCCAGCTCACGGGAGAGTTTGACCTACGAGCAGTACTTC.

V gene TRBV11-3 combines with J gene TRBJ1-1; D remains ambiguous. This CDR3 is 11 amino acids long. Trimming cost V 1 base and J 7 bases, with 4 bases left between them. CDR1 is SGHNT and CDR2 is YENEEA in the germline V gene. CDR3: CASSLVNEAFF. The CDR3 nucleotides read TGTGCCAGCAGCTTAGTAAATGAAGCTTTCTTT.

The V call is TRBV19, the J call TRBJ1-6, with TRBD1 identical over 7 bases. The J segment lost 8 bases and the V segment lost 6 bases, leaving 19 bases of the junction unmatched. The CDR3 extends over 18 amino acids. Germline V gene sequence: CDR1 LNHDA, CDR2 SQIVND (reference sequence). DNA for the CDR3: TGTGCCAGTAGCCACCGAAACCCCCCAGAGGGGGCTTATTCACCCCTCCACTTT. The encoded protein is CASSHRNPPEGAYSPLHF.

The chain carries TRBV5-6 and TRBJ2-6; D call uncertain. The CDR3 contains 13 residues. V shed 5 bases and J shed 4 bases, with 7 bases lying between them. Germline CDR1 and CDR2: SGHDT and YYEEEE. The CDR3 protein is CASSPLGANVLTF. CDR3 nucleotides: TGTGCCAGCAGTCCCCTCGGGGCCAACGTCCTGACTTTC.

The chain combines TRBV21-1 with TRBJ1-6. TRBV21-1 is recorded as a pseudogene. The CDR3 has 15 residues. CDR3 bases: TGTGCCAGCAGCAAAGAAATGGAGGGAACTTCACCCCTCCACTTT. Translation gives CASSKEMEGTSPLHF.

This chain connects TRBV25-1 to TRBJ2-7; perhaps TRBD1 as D (5 bases). The V end was cut by 1 base, the J end by 2 bases, with 9 bases between. The CDR3 runs 14 residues. Germline CDR1 MGHDK, CDR2 SYGVNS. The CDR3 loop is CASSESRAPYEQYF. CDR3 sequence (DNA): TGTGCCAGCAGTGAATCCAGGGCCCCCTACGAGCAGTACTTC.

The chain links TRBV29-1 to TRBJ1-1; D possibly corresponds to TRBD1 (6 bases). The CDR3 covers 13 residues. The germline V gene encodes CDR1 SQVTM and CDR2 ANQGSEA. V lost 4 bases, J lost 2 bases, and 11 bases lay in between. This CDR3 is CSVGKGGNTEAFF. The CDR3 nucleotides read TGCAGCGTTGGAAAAGGGGGAAACACTGAAGCTTTCTTT.

The table lists this clone with a few counts. The V and J genes are TRBV3-1 (or the pseudogene TRBV3-2) and TRBJ2-7; 9 bases fit TRBD2. V was clipped by 10 bases and J by 5 bases; unmatched bases: 9. The CDR3 loop spans 13 amino acids. In germline, CDR1 is LGHDT, CDR2 YNNKEL (reference sequence). CDR3 residues: CATSRGLADEQYF. The DNA of the CDR3 is TGTGCCACTTCCCGGGGACTAGCTGACGAGCAGTACTTC.

This chain uses TRBV12-3 or TRBV12-4 with TRBJ1-1; 9 positions match TRBD1. Unmatched junction bases numbered 5, after V lost 6 bases and J lost 6 bases. The CDR3 consists of 13 residues. CDR3 nucleotides: TGTGCCAGCAGCCCGACAGGGGGGTCTGAAGCTTTCTTT. Its translation: CASSPTGGSEAFF.

The sample holds a few counts of this clone. J is TRBJ1-3 and V is TRBV6-5, with D maybe TRBD1 (5 bases). Per the germline V gene, CDR1 is MNHEY and CDR2 is SVGAGI. The CDR3 has 14 amino acids. Trimming removed 7 bases from V and 2 bases from J, with 12 bases in between. This CDR3 is CASTTGDPGNTIYF. The CDR3, as DNA: TGTGCCAGCACCACAGGAGATCCTGGAAACACCATATATTTT.

This clone occurred once. The chain joins TRBV27 to TRBJ2-1; 7 bases agree with TRBD2. The V gene end was trimmed by 2 bases and the J gene end by 6 bases; junction bases not matched to a gene: 4. Looked up from germline, CDR1 is MNHEY and CDR2 is SMNVEV (reference sequence). There are 14 residues in the CDR3. The CDR3 DNA is TGTGCCAGCAGTTTAAGGGGAGGGCTCAATGAGCAGTTCTTC. This codes for CASSLRGGLNEQFF.

Worth noting for this clone: One end of the junction does not line up with germline, which may come from a read error. This chain joins TRBV2 and TRBJ1-2; TRBD1 matches 9 bases. The germline V gene has CDR1 SNHLY and CDR2 FYNNEI. The CDR3 is 14 residues long. Here the CDR3 reads CVSSEKTGGYGYTF. CDR3 nucleotide sequence: TGTGTCAGCAGTGAGAAGACAGGGGGCTATGGCTACACCTTC.

The chain carries TRBV12-3 or TRBV12-4 and TRBJ1-2, with 7 bases fitting TRBD1. This CDR3 spans 12 amino acids. V was pared by 10 bases and J by 8 bases, with 10 bases of the junction left unmatched. This CDR3 reads CATQRQGSGYTF. CDR3 DNA: TGTGCCACCCAGAGACAGGGTTCGGGCTACACCTTC.

The chain is built from TRBV19 and TRBJ1-3; TRBD1 agrees at 8 bases. Germline V CDR1 and CDR2: LNHDA, SQIVND (reference sequence). The J segment lost 2 bases and the V segment lost 4 bases, leaving 7 bases of the junction unmatched. CDR3 size: 16 residues. The CDR3 DNA follows: TGTGCCAGTAGTACCCGACAGGGGAGTACTGGAAACACCATATATTTT. This encodes CASSTRQGSTGNTIYF.

The CDR3 DNA reads TGTGCCAGCAGATCTCTGAGCTCAGATACGCAGTATTTT. It yields the protein CASRSLSSDTQYF. The chain has TRBV12-3 or TRBV12-4 and TRBJ2-3, with D unresolved. The CDR3 contains 13 residues. Trimming removed 6 bases at V and 4 bases at J, with 11 bases between.

The CDR3 sequence: CASSQPGNSNQPQHF. The CDR3 DNA is TGCGCCAGCAGTCAACCGGGAAATAGCAATCAGCCCCAGCATTTT. The rearrangement joins TRBV23-1 to TRBJ1-5; no clear D. TRBV23-1 is an ORF, with its function uncertain. V was pared by 2 bases and J by 0 bases, with 8 bases between. CDR3 length: 15 residues.

V and J are TRBV28 and TRBJ1-4, with no clear D. This CDR3 region has 15 residues. Germline CDR1 and CDR2: MDHEN and SYDVKM. The V end was cut by 6 bases, the J end by 6 bases, with 17 bases between. In DNA form, the CDR3 reads TGTGCCAGCAGCCCGGGAGGCTCAGGTTATGAAAAACTGTTTTTT. This sequence encodes CASSPGGSGYEKLFF.

With regard to this clone: The sample carries other DNA sequences with the same CDR3. The rearrangement uses TRBV19 and TRBJ2-5, with D possibly matching TRBD2 (5 bases). V shed 3 bases and J shed 5 bases, with 10 bases lying between them. CDR1 is LNHDA and CDR2 is SQIVND in the germline V gene (reference sequence). CDR3 length: 13 amino acids. The CDR3 DNA reads TGTGCCAGTAGTATTGGTCGGGGTGAGACCCAGTACTTC. Its translation is CASSIGRGETQYF.

J is TRBJ1-2 and V is TRBV9; D unresolved. Germline CDR1 SGDLS, CDR2 YYNGEE. CDR3 length: 11 residues. Trimming took 0 bases from V and 8 from J, leaving 5 bases between them. CDR3 DNA sequence: TGTGCCAGCAGCGTAGGGGCGGGCTACACCTTC. Protein: CASSVGAGYTF.

The V gene is TRBV19, the J gene TRBJ1-1; D is unresolved. Germline loops: CDR1 LNHDA, CDR2 SQIVND (reference sequence). CDR3 length equals 12 residues. The V and J ends lost 6 bases and 3 bases respectively, with 8 bases between them. CDR3 DNA: TGTGCCAGTAGCCCGAGGGACACTGAAGCTTTCTTT. Its protein is CASSPRDTEAFF.

V gene TRBV29-1 combines with J gene TRBJ2-5; D might be TRBD1 (6 bases). Deletions cut 7 bases from V and 5 bases from J, with 20 bases between. The CDR3 is 14 amino acids. Germline CDR1 reads SQVTM; CDR2 reads ANQGSEA. The CDR3 DNA reads as TGCAGCGCGGGACGACAGGCCGGGGTGGAGACCCAGTACTTC. Amino acid sequence: CSAGRQAGVETQYF.

V usage is TRBV29-1 and J usage is TRBJ1-1, with D possibly being TRBD1 (5 bases). With 5 bases removed from V and 1 base from J, the gap between germline ends came to 11 bases. The CDR3 consists of 13 residues. The germline gives CDR1 SQVTM, CDR2 ANQGSEA. CDR3 DNA sequence: TGCAGCGTTAGGGGCAGACAGAACACTGAAGCTTTCTTT. Translation gives CSVRGRQNTEAFF.

The chain employs TRBV19 and TRBJ2-2; tentative D call: TRBD2 (6 bases). Germline loops: CDR1 LNHDA, CDR2 SQIVND (reference sequence). The CDR3 has 14 amino acids. The V end was cut by 4 bases, the J end by 4 bases, with 10 bases between. The CDR3 DNA follows: TGTGCCAGTAGTACACCGGGACTCACCGGGGAGCTGTTTTTT. It encodes CASSTPGLTGELFF.

The rearrangement links TRBV2 to TRBJ2-2; D is possibly TRBD2 (6 bases). Germline CDR1 and CDR2: SNHLY and FYNNEI. The CDR3 sequence is 13 residues long. V gave up 7 bases and J gave up 3 bases, with 9 bases separating them. This CDR3 reads CASTREDTGELFF. The CDR3 DNA is TGTGCCAGCACGAGGGAGGACACCGGGGAGCTGTTTTTT.

The chain uses TRBV6-2 or TRBV6-3 and TRBJ2-7; no clear D. V shed 0 bases and J shed 5 bases, with 14 bases lying between them. Germline V gene lookup returns CDR1 MNHEY and CDR2 SVGEGT. This CDR3 is 15 amino acids long. CDR3 in amino acids: CASSYSVVRPHEQYF. CDR3 nucleotides: TGTGCCAGCAGTTACTCGGTCGTCAGGCCCCACGAGCAGTACTTC.